Here is one T cell receptor (beta chain) with its context. Antigen: not known. A much larger clone is a single base away; this may be a read error. Each CDR3 protein gets one entry after TCRdb re-called the 5' RACE reads with MiXCR. The sample carries about 32,000 distinct CDR3 sequences, more than 20% recorded once. Findings of the study overall: In terms of TCR gene usage, tumor memory CD4+ T cells clustered together with blood and lymph node memory CD4+ cells, as well as with lymph node naive CD4+ cells.

Germline loops: CDR1 KGHSH, CDR2 LQKENI. J gave up 1 base and V 0 bases, and 8 bases lay outside the gene matches. There are 17 residues in the CDR3. Tregs were sorted as CD4+CD25+CD127-/low cells. This receptor was obtained from a female donor with breast cancer. Sample: tumor-infiltrating Tregs sorted from the breast tumor. The chain uses TRBV18 and TRBJ1-2, with 7 nucleotides matching TRBD1. The CDR3 sequence: CASSPPLGQRRNYGYTF. The CDR3 region has the DNA TGTGCCAGCTCACCACCGCTGGGACAGCGACGTAACTATGGCTACACCTTC. The full variable domain, completed using reference TRBV18 and TRBJ1-2, is NAGVMQNPRHLVRRRGQEARLRCSPMKGHSHVYWYRQLPEEGLKFMVYLQKENIIDESGMPKERFSAEFPKEGPSILRIQQVVRGDSAAYFCASSPPLGQRRNYGYTFGSGTRLTVV.